There are a few counts of the clone carrying this T cell receptor beta chain. The data were taken from a study of T-cell memory formation after mild COVID-19. This CDR3 comprises 14 residues. J was trimmed by 4 bases and V by 8 bases; bases with no gene match: 9. Per germline, CDR1 LGHDT and CDR2 YNNKEL (reference sequence). Libraries for TCRalpha and TCRbeta carried sample barcodes and unique molecular identifiers via 5'RACE. Each CDR3 protein is one row after TCRdb ran MiXCR on the 5' RACE reads. Counted here are tens of thousands of distinct CDR3 sequences, 16% occurring once; the ten biggest clones make up 31%.

The source of this sequence is an adult woman who had mild COVID-19 (a few samples of this study predate the infection). Cell type and time point are not known. V and J are TRBV3-1 and TRBJ2-7; 9 bases fit TRBD1. Sequencing was done on a sample of PBMCs or a T cell subset sorted from them (not recorded which). The CDR3 DNA reads as TGTGCCAGCTCCACCGGGACAGGGTCTTACGAGCAGTACTTC. Protein product: CASSTGTGSYEQYF.